The clone carrying this T cell receptor (beta chain) was seen a few times. The antigen remains undetermined. Expressed TCRB transcripts were sequenced, since all the RNA that had been isolated was reverse transcribed. The data were produced by immunoSEQ multiplex PCR, yet TCRdb's version contains in-frame clones alone and is incomplete. The sample has nearly 700,000 clones, around 15% seen once; the top ten hold approximately 0.022%. This sample is drawn from a study of beta chain features in type 1 diabetes. Study-level results: Any HLA effect on TCRB rearrangement was left unresolved by small sub-analyses. Moderately but significantly shorter TCRB CDR3s were found in Type 1 diabetes patients in all four CD4+ subsets. Using cDNA template may skew counts toward highly expressing activated cells.

The V gene lost 0 bases and the J gene lost 10 bases, with 11 bases spanning the gap. There are 14 residues in the CDR3. The germline V gene has CDR1 SGHRS and CDR2 YFSETQ. The sequenced material came from naive CD4+ T cells from blood. This TCR was recovered from a man aged 18 to 30 with type 1 diabetes. The rearrangement links TRBV5-1 to TRBJ1-6; D is unresolved. The CDR3, as DNA: TGCGCCAGCAGCTTGGACGGGGTTGAGTCACCCCTCCACTTT. Its translation: CASSLDGVESPLHF.